The rows below give T cell receptor beta chains drawn from one sample of a study of tumor-infiltrating lymphocytes in primary liver carcinoma. MiXCR, run by TCRdb on the multiplex PCR reads, gives a single entry per CDR3 protein. The table includes more than 45,000 distinct CDR3 sequences, 70% to 75% detected once. Material: liver tumor tissue from sampling region 3. The receptors were gathered from a man aged 35 to 55 with primary liver carcinoma and hepatitis B virus infection. Both conserved end residues are part of each CDR3. A D gene is named only where the DNA matches it firmly. Clone size is stated in some rows and not others, as once, few, many or a class when expanded.

cdr3_aa | cdr3_nt | v_call | clone_size | d_call | j_call
CARSPPTSGSTDRQYF | TGTGCCAGGAGCCCCCCGACTAGCGGAAGCACAGATAGGCAGTATTTT | TRBV11-2 | . | TRBD2 | TRBJ2-3
CASRPCTDTQYF | TGTGCCAGCAGACCCTGCACAGATACACAGTATTTT | TRBV12-3/TRBV12-4 | . | . | TRBJ2-3
CASSELGALNIYEGYTF | TGTGCCAGCAGTGAGCTAGGAGCCCTCAATATCTACGAGGGCTACACCTTC | TRBV2 | once | . | TRBJ1-2
CASSSTRNNERCF | TGTGCCAGCAGTTCCACCCGTAACAATGAGCGGTGCTTC | TRBV6-5 | . | . | TRBJ2-1
CAISESLGGAFF | TGTGCCATCAGTGAGTCGTTGGGCGGAGCTTTCTTT | TRBV10-3 | many | . | TRBJ1-1
CASCQYSGWGYKQYF | TGTGCCAGCTGCCAATATTCGGGATGGGGCTACAAGCAGTACTTC | TRBV11-2 | . | . | TRBJ2-7
CASSPGPRGTEAFF | TGTGCCAGCAGCCCCGGGCCTCGGGGCACTGAAGCTTTCTTT | TRBV7-6 | once | . | TRBJ1-1
CASSPLRTGQETQYF | TGCGCAAGCAGCCCACTCAGGACAGGGCAAGAGACCCAGTACTTC | TRBV10-1 | . | TRBD1 | TRBJ2-5
CASSLGALNRYEQYF | TGTGCCAGCAGCTTAGGCGCCTTGAATCGCTACGAGCAGTACTTC | TRBV11-2 | once | . | TRBJ2-7
CASSWRDRSTDTQYF | TGCGCCAGCAGCTGGAGAGACAGGAGCACAGATACGCAGTATTTT | TRBV5-1 | many | . | TRBJ2-3
CASSMTGAIDYGYTF | TGTGCCAGCAGCATGACAGGGGCTATTGACTATGGCTACACCTTC | TRBV6-1 | . | TRBD1 | TRBJ1-2
CASTKPGPTRDGYTF | TGTGCCAGCACCAAACCGGGACCGACGCGGGATGGCTACACCTTC | TRBV6-1 | . | . | TRBJ1-2
CASSSTLYTETFF | TGTGCGAGCAGCTCGACCTTGTACACTGAAACTTTCTTT | TRBV11-1 | . | . | TRBJ1-1
CASNASSDTEAFF | TGTGCCAGCAATGCCAGCAGTGACACTGAAGCTTTCTTT | TRBV12-3/TRBV12-4 | once | . | TRBJ1-1
CASSQSGTSGDNEQFF | TGCGCCAGCAGCCAATCCGGGACTAGCGGTGACAATGAGCAGTTCTTC | TRBV4-1 | medium-sized | TRBD2 | TRBJ2-1
CASSLEEEQFF | TGTGCCAGCAGCCTTGAGGAAGAGCAGTTCTTC | TRBV28 | many | . | TRBJ2-1
CASSFLHSSYGQYF | TGTGCCAGCAGCTTCCTTCATAGCTCCTACGGGCAGTACTTC | TRBV11-2 | . | . | TRBJ2-7
CASPPTEVHFTQYF | TGTGCCAGCCCACCTACGGAGGTTCACTTTACGCAGTATTTT | TRBV18 | . | . | TRBJ2-3
CASCQSRAANTGELFF | TGTGCAAGCTGCCAATCGAGGGCGGCCAACACCGGGGAGCTGTTTTTT | TRBV14 | . | . | TRBJ2-2
CVSSRKSPGLAGADTQYF | TGCGTCAGCAGCCGGAAGTCTCCGGGACTAGCGGGAGCAGATACGCAGTATTTT | TRBV4-1 | . | TRBD2 | TRBJ2-3
CASSQGSTGNERFF | TGTGCCAGCAGCCAAGGAAGCACGGGCAATGAGCGGTTCTTC | TRBV14 | once | . | TRBJ2-1
CASSLRRSSGISYNKQFF | TGTGCCAGCAGCTTACGTAGGAGTAGCGGGATCTCCTACAATAAGCAGTTCTTC | TRBV7-8 | . | TRBD2 | TRBJ2-1
CANSQALHGSGELFF | TGTGCCAACAGCCAAGCCCTACATGGATCCGGGGAGCTGTTTTTT | TRBV4-2 | . | . | TRBJ2-2
CASSIQRANSPLHF | TGTGCCAGCAGCATACAGAGGGCGAATTCACCCCTTCACTTT | TRBV11-2 | . | . | TRBJ1-6
CASSLEFDRDYEQYF | TGTGCCAGCAGTCTCGAGTTCGACCGGGACTACGAGCAGTACTTC | TRBV6-4 | many | . | TRBJ2-7
CASSDTGTRNEKLFF | TGTGCCAGCAGCGACACCGGGACGAGAAATGAAAAACTGTTTTTT | TRBV7-2 | . | . | TRBJ1-4
CSAEVDSRTDTQYF | TGCAGCGCTGAAGTGGATAGCAGGACAGATACGCAGTATTTT | TRBV29-1 | . | . | TRBJ2-3
CSGSDNVRSF | TGCAGCGGATCGGACAATGTGCGGTCCTTC | TRBV29-1 | . | . | TRBJ2-1
CVSSSPGGKGRYEQYF | TGTGTCAGCAGTTCCCCCGGTGGGAAGGGACGATACGAGCAGTACTTC | TRBV28 | . | . | TRBJ2-7
CASSQTTSGSYEQYF | TGCGCCAGCAGCCAAACGACTAGCGGGAGCTACGAGCAGTACTTC | TRBV4-1 | many | TRBD2 | TRBJ2-7
CSVEGQGVIQKEQYF | TGCAGCGTTGAGGGGCAGGGGGTTATTCAGAAGGAGCAGTACTTC | TRBV29-1 | many | TRBD1 | TRBJ2-7
CASSLSDRNTGELFF | TGTGCCAGCAGTTTATCTGATAGGAACACCGGGGAGCTGTTTTTT | TRBV28 | many | . | TRBJ2-2
CASSYLVEYSKHPQHF | TGTGCCAGCAGTTACCTAGTAGAGTATAGCAAACATCCCCAGCATTTT | TRBV6-6 | once | . | TRBJ1-5
CAISSGTVIYEQYF | TGTGCCATCAGTTCCGGGACTGTGATCTACGAGCAGTACTTC | TRBV10-3 | . | . | TRBJ2-7
CASSTDRVRWGSAGARADTQYF | TGTGCCAGCAGCACGGACAGGGTCCGTTGGGGTTCGGCGGGAGCTCGGGCAGATACTCAGTATTTT | TRBV6-1 | . | . | TRBJ2-3
CASSVLDGETQNF | TGTGCCAGCAGCGTCCTAGACGGGGAGACCCAGAACTTC | TRBV7-3 | . | . | TRBJ2-5
CVNSLGSSDPGETQYF | TGTGTCAACAGCTTAGGGAGTAGCGACCCGGGGGAGACCCAGTACTTC | TRBV11-2 | . | . | TRBJ2-5
CASSSQAPDTQYF | TGTGCCAGCAGTTCCCAGGCTCCAGATACGCAGTATTTT | TRBV6-5 | medium-sized | . | TRBJ2-3
CSVGLSRKEQLF | TGCAGCGTTGGGTTGAGCCGAAAGGAGCAGCTCTTC | TRBV29-1 | once | . | TRBJ2-1
CASGTRTGGAKETQYF | TGTGCCAGCGGCACAAGAACAGGGGGCGCGAAAGAGACCCAGTACTTC | TRBV11-2 | . | TRBD1 | TRBJ2-5
CASSGDMSGTQHF | TGTGCCAGCAGTGGAGACATGTCGGGGACCCAGCACTTC | TRBV6-1 | once | . | TRBJ2-5
CASSPPRGSANTGELFF | TGTGCCAGCTCACCACCGCGAGGGAGCGCGAACACCGGGGAGCTGTTTTTT | TRBV18 | few | . | TRBJ2-2
CASIPLEAAHYGQYF | TGCGCCAGCATCCCCTTGGAAGCGGCCCACTACGGGCAGTACTTC | TRBV11-2 | once | . | TRBJ2-7
CASRFVLLEGYTF | TGTGCTAGCAGGTTCGTTCTTTTGGAGGGCTACACCTTC | TRBV6-6 | . | . | TRBJ1-2
CASSYRVEYSDQPHHF | TGTGCCAGCAGTTACCGAGTAGAATATAGCGATCAGCCCCACCATTTT | TRBV6-6 | . | . | TRBJ1-5
CASSPGTRAGQLFF | TGCGCCAGCAGCCCGGGGACACGCGCCGGGCAGCTGTTTTTT | TRBV4-1 | . | . | TRBJ2-2
CANSRGLAVLLARNIQYF | TGTGCCAACAGCCGGGGACTAGCGGTCCTCCTAGCCAGAAACATTCAGTACTTC | TRBV28 | . | TRBD2 | TRBJ2-4
CARSRDRRLVGYTF | TGTGCCCGCAGCCGCGACAGGAGGTTGGTTGGCTACACCTTC | TRBV7-9 | . | . | TRBJ1-2
CASSPVRRENTYKQYF | TGTGCCAGCAGCCCCGTGAGGCGAGAAAACACCTACAAGCAGTACTTC | TRBV7-8 | . | . | TRBJ2-7
CASSQAEGVQETRHF | TGTGCCAGCAGCCAAGCTGAAGGGGTTCAAGAGACCCGGCACTTC | TRBV4-2 | . | . | TRBJ2-5
CTNSLDPGQILETQYF | TGTACCAACAGCCTAGACCCGGGACAAATATTAGAGACCCAGTACTTC | TRBV7-8 | . | . | TRBJ2-5
CANSHTNLGSSNYGYTF | TGTGCCAACAGCCACACCAACTTAGGCAGTTCTAACTATGGCTACACCTTC | TRBV14 | . | . | TRBJ1-2
CASSRMGGEQYF | TGTGCCAGCAGTCGGATGGGTGGGGAGCAGTACTTC | TRBV12-3/TRBV12-4 | medium-sized | . | TRBJ2-7
CASGPRRYNEQFF | TGTGCCAGCGGCCCCCGGAGATACAATGAGCAGTTCTTC | TRBV11-1 | . | . | TRBJ2-1